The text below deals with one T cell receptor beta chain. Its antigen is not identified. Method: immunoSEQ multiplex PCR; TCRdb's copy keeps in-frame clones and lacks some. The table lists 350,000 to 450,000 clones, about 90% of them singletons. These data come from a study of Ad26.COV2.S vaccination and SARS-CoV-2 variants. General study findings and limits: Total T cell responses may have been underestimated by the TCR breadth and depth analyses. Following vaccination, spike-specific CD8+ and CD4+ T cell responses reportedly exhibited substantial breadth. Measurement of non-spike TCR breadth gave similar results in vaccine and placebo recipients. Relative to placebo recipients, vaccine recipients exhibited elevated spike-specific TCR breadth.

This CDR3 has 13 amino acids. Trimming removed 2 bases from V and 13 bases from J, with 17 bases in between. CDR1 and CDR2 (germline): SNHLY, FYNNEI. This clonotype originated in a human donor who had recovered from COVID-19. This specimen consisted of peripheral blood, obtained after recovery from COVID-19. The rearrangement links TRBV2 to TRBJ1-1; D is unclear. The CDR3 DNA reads TGTGCCAGCAGTGAATGGCCCGGTTCGTGGGTTTTCTTT. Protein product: CASSEWPGSWVFF.